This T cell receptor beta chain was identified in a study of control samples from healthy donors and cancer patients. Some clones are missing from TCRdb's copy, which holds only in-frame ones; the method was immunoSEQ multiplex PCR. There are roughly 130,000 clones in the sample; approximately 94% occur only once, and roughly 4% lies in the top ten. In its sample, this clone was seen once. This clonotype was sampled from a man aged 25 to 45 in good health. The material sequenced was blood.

The CDR3 loop reads CASSIGRGEVGAFF. In nucleotides, the CDR3 is TGTGCCAGTAGTATAGGCCGCGGGGAGGTAGGAGCTTTCTTT. This chain connects TRBV19 to TRBJ1-1; D is unresolved. The CDR3 extends over 14 amino acids. From germline, CDR1 is LNHDA and CDR2 SQIVND (reference sequence). Trimming took off 1 base at V and 10 bases at J, with 16 bases between the two ends. Drawing the rest from reference TRBV19 and TRBJ1-1, the complete variable domain is DGGITQSPKYLFRKEGQNVTLSCEQNLNHDAMYWYRQDPGQGLRLIYYSQIVNDFQKGDIAEGYSVSREKKESFPLTVTSAQKNPTAFYLCASSIGRGEVGAFFGQGTRLTVV.